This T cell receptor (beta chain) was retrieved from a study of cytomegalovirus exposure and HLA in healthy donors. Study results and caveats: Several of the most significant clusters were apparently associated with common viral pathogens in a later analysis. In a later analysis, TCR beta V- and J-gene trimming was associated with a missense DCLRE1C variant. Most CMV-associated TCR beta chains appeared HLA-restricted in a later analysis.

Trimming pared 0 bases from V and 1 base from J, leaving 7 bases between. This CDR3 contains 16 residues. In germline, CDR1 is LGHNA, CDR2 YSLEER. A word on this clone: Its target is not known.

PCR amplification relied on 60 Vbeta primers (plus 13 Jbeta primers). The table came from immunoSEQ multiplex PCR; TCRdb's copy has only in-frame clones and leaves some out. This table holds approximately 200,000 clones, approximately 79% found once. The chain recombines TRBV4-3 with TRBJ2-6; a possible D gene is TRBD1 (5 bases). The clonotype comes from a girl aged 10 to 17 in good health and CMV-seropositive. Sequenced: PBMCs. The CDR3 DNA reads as TGCGCCAGCAGCCAAGAGTCAGGGTCTGGGGCCAACGTCCTGACTTTC. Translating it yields CASSQESGSGANVLTF.